These T cell receptor beta chains were read from a single sample in a study of blood T cell repertoires in COVID-19. The table came from immunoSEQ multiplex PCR; TCRdb's copy has only in-frame clones and leaves some out. The repertoire consists of 280,000 or so clones, with 85% occurring once and the leading ten covering 2% to 3%. What was sequenced was PBMCs or T cells enriched from blood (not recorded which). The receptors come from a woman aged 50 to 65 who had recovered from COVID-19. Both conserved end residues are part of each CDR3. A D gene is named only where the DNA matches it firmly. Clone size is not always given. Where it is, it says once, few, many or a class for expanded clones.

TRBJ1-6	.	TRBV2	.	CASSFGGSPSYNSPLHF	TGTGCCAGCAGTTTCGGGGGGAGTCCCTCCTATAATTCACCCCTCCACTTT
TRBJ2-5	.	TRBV2	.	CASSIDSLQETQYF	TGTGCCAGCAGTATTGACAGTCTCCAAGAGACCCAGTACTTC
TRBJ2-5	.	TRBV19	TRBD1	CASSRRPTGFSLETQYF	TGTGCCAGTAGTAGACGCCCGACAGGGTTTTCTTTGGAGACCCAGTACTTC
TRBJ2-3	.	TRBV3-1/TRBV3-2	.	CASSQDRGLKYTDTQYF	TGTGCCAGCAGCCAAGATAGGGGTTTGAAGTACACAGATACGCAGTATTTT
TRBJ2-1	.	TRBV27	TRBD1	CASSSSTGDEQFF	TGTGCCAGCAGTTCGTCAACAGGGGATGAGCAGTTCTTC
TRBJ1-2	.	TRBV9	TRBD1	CASSHITGTGNGYTF	TGTGCCAGCAGCCACATCACGGGGACAGGGAATGGCTACACCTTC
TRBJ2-6	.	TRBV7-2	.	CASQAGSSGANVLTF	TGTGCCAGCCAGGCGGGCTCCTCTGGGGCCAACGTCCTGACTTTC
TRBJ1-2	.	TRBV9	.	CASSPLSGTNYGYTF	TGTGCCAGCAGCCCACTCTCAGGGACTAACTATGGCTACACCTTC
TRBJ1-4	few	TRBV28	.	CASSFSGLTNEKLFF	TGTGCCAGCAGTTTTTCGGGACTGACGAATGAAAAACTGTTTTTT
TRBJ2-2	once	TRBV4-3	TRBD1	CASSARAGTGVTGELFF	TGCGCCAGCAGCGCGAGAGCAGGGACAGGGGTCACCGGGGAGCTGTTTTTT
TRBJ1-2	.	TRBV20-1	.	CSAARWYGYTF	TGCAGTGCTGCTAGGTGGTATGGCTACACCTTC
TRBJ1-2	once	TRBV14	.	CASSQEILGGRNYGYTF	TGTGCCAGCAGCCAAGAAATCTTGGGGGGAAGGAACTATGGCTACACCTTC
TRBJ2-3	.	TRBV3-1/TRBV3-2	.	CASSRAGATDTQYF	TGTGCCAGCAGCCGAGCTGGGGCCACAGATACGCAGTATTTT
TRBJ2-5	.	TRBV28	.	CASSLPTGGGETQYF	TGTGCCAGCAGTTTACCGACAGGAGGTGGAGAGACCCAGTACTTC
TRBJ1-2	.	TRBV10-3	.	CAATARELDGYTF	TGTGCCGCAACCGCTCGGGAATTGGATGGCTACACCTTC
TRBJ2-1	.	TRBV30	.	CAWSPQGNEQFF	TGTGCCTGGAGTCCCCAGGGGAATGAGCAGTTCTTC
TRBJ1-3	.	TRBV23-1	.	CASSHQQGLMALSSGNTIYF	TGCGCCAGCAGTCACCAACAGGGCCTTATGGCCCTAAGCTCTGGAAACACCATATATTTT
TRBJ2-7	.	TRBV5-6	.	CASSHKFQGYYEQYF	TGTGCCAGCAGCCACAAATTCCAGGGGTACTACGAGCAGTACTTC
TRBJ2-3	once	TRBV7-9	TRBD2	CASSLGDYTDTQYF	TGTGCCAGCAGCTTAGGGGACTACACAGATACGCAGTATTTT
TRBJ1-1	.	TRBV10-3	.	CAINGGVNTEAFF	TGTGCCATCAACGGGGGTGTGAACACTGAAGCTTTCTTT
TRBJ1-5	.	TRBV5-8	TRBD1	CASSLDRGNNQPQHF	TGTGCCAGCAGCTTAGACAGGGGCAACAATCAGCCCCAGCATTTT
TRBJ1-3	.	TRBV12-3/TRBV12-4	.	CASSGTSGNTIYF	TGTGCCAGCTCTGGGACTTCTGGAAACACCATATATTTT
TRBJ1-1	.	TRBV2	.	CASSAHINTEAFF	TGTGCCAGCAGTGCACACATAAACACTGAAGCTTTCTTT
TRBJ2-4	once	TRBV7-2	.	CASSLGGGQTKNIQYF	TGTGCCAGCAGCTTAGGAGGAGGGCAGACTAAAAACATTCAGTACTTC
TRBJ1-4	.	TRBV3-1/TRBV3-2	.	CASSGPYREHNEKLFF	TGTGCCAGCAGCGGCCCGTACAGGGAACATAATGAAAAACTGTTTTTT
TRBJ2-7	.	TRBV7-2	TRBD2	CASRLGLAGYEQYF	TGTGCCAGTCGTCTGGGACTAGCGGGATACGAGCAGTACTTC
TRBJ1-2	.	TRBV9	.	CASSQEGYGYTF	TGTGCCAGCAGCCAAGAGGGCTATGGCTACACCTTC
TRBJ1-2	.	TRBV19	.	CASTQGGPGYGYTF	TGTGCCAGTACCCAGGGAGGGCCCGGCTATGGCTACACCTTC
TRBJ1-4	.	TRBV4-1	TRBD1	CASSQGQGATNEKLFF	TGCGCCAGCAGCCAGGGACAGGGGGCAACTAATGAAAAACTGTTTTTT
TRBJ2-1	.	TRBV5-1	.	CASSLAGVIRDEQFF	TGCGCCAGCAGCTTGGCAGGGGTGATTAGGGATGAGCAGTTCTTC
TRBJ2-7	.	TRBV5-4	TRBD2	CASSSGLAASSYEQYF	TGTGCCAGCAGCTCCGGACTAGCGGCGAGCTCCTACGAGCAGTACTTC
TRBJ1-2	.	TRBV7-9	TRBD1	CASSLARGQDYGYTF	TGTGCCAGCAGCTTAGCACGGGGACAGGACTATGGCTACACCTTC
TRBJ2-1	.	TRBV27	.	CASSSFTLGDNEQFF	TGTGCCAGCAGTTCCTTCACTCTAGGTGACAATGAGCAGTTCTTC
TRBJ2-3	.	TRBV2	.	CASSQVRSTDTQYF	TGTGCCAGCAGTCAGGTCAGAAGCACAGATACGCAGTATTTT
TRBJ2-7	.	TRBV15	.	CATSRAGNYEQYF	TGTGCCACCAGCAGGGCAGGGAATTACGAGCAGTACTTC
TRBJ2-1	.	TRBV28	.	CASIPDSLRRGVYNEQFF	TGTGCCAGCATCCCAGACTCTTTGCGGCGGGGAGTCTACAATGAGCAGTTCTTC
TRBJ1-5	.	TRBV7-8	.	CASSSTRQEPQHF	TGTGCCAGCAGCTCGACCCGTCAGGAGCCCCAGCATTTT
TRBJ2-2	.	TRBV19	.	CASSIRIGSPGITGELFF	TGTGCCAGTAGTATAAGGATCGGCTCCCCGGGGATCACCGGGGAGCTGTTTTTT
TRBJ2-5	.	TRBV5-6	TRBD2	CASSEGLAGVEETQYF	TGTGCCAGCAGCGAGGGACTAGCGGGAGTAGAAGAGACCCAGTACTTC
TRBJ2-3	.	TRBV5-1	TRBD2	CASSQHGLAGTTSDTQYF	TGCGCCAGCAGCCAACACGGACTAGCGGGAACCACATCAGATACGCAGTATTTT
TRBJ1-2	few	TRBV7-2	.	CASSVGDTQNIGYTF	TGTGCCAGCAGCGTTGGGGACACCCAGAACATTGGCTACACCTTC
TRBJ2-1	.	TRBV19	.	CASSMWGGSYNEQFF	TGTGCCAGTAGTATGTGGGGCGGCTCCTACAATGAGCAGTTCTTC
TRBJ1-2	.	TRBV4-1	.	CASSQAGVQATNYGYTF	TGCGCCAGCAGCCAAGCAGGGGTCCAGGCCACCAACTATGGCTACACCTTC
TRBJ2-7	.	TRBV27	TRBD1	CASSLGTGGYYEQYF	TGTGCCAGCAGTTTAGGTACAGGGGGTTACTACGAGCAGTACTTC